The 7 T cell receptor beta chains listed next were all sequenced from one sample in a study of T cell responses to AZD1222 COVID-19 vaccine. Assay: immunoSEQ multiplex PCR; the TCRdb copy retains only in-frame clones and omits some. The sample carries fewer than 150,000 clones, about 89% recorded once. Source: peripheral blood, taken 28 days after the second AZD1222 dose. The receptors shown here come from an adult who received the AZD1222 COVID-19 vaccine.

The chain's CDR3 is CASSSGTGNYGYTF. CDR3 nucleotides: TGTGCCAGCAGCTCAGGGACAGGGAACTATGGCTACACCTTC. The V and J genes are TRBV7-2 and TRBJ1-2; 9 nucleotides agree with TRBD1. Germline CDR1 is SGHTA and CDR2 is FQGNSA. The CDR3 contains 14 residues. Unmatched junction bases numbered 2, after V lost 4 bases and J lost 2 bases.

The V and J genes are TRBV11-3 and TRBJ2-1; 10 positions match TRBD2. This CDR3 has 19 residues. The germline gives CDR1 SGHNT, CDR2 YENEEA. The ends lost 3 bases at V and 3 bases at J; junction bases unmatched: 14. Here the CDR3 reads CASSFRTSGVDLGYNEQFF. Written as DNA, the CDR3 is TGTGCCAGCAGCTTCAGGACTAGCGGAGTGGATCTAGGCTACAATGAGCAGTTCTTC.

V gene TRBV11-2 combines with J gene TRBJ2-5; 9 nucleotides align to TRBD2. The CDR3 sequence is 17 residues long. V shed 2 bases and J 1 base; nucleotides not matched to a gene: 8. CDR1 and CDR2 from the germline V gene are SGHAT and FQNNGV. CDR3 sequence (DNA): TGTGCCAGCAGCTTACCTATTAGCGGGAGTGTCCAAGAGACCCAGTACTTC. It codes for CASSLPISGSVQETQYF.

CDR3 amino acids: CASSERTRGTEAFF. CDR3 DNA: TGTGCCAGCAGTGAAAGGACGAGGGGGACTGAAGCTTTCTTT. The chain is built from TRBV6-1 and TRBJ1-1; a possible D gene is TRBD1 (6 bases). Germline CDR1 is MNHNS and CDR2 is SASEGT. With 2 bases removed from V and 5 bases from J, the gap between germline ends came to 12 bases. The CDR3 is 14 amino acids.

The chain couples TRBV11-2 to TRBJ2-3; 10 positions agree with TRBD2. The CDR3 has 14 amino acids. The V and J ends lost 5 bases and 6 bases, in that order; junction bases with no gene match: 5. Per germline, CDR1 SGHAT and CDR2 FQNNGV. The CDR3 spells CASSPGTSVDTQYF. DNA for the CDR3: TGTGCCAGCAGCCCCGGGACTAGCGTGGATACGCAGTATTTT.

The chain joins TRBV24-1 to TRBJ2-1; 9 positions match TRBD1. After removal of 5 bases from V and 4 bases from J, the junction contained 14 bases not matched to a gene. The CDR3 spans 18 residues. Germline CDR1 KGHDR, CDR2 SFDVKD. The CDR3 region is CATSAVPGQGGRYNEQFF. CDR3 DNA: TGTGCCACCAGTGCCGTCCCGGGACAGGGCGGTAGATACAATGAGCAGTTCTTC.

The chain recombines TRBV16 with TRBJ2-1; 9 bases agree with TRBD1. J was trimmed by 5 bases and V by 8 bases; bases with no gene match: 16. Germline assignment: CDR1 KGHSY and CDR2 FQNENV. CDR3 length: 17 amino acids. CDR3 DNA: TGTGCCAGCCATTCGGCAATCCGGACAGGGGTGGACAATGAGCAGTTCTTC. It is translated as CASHSAIRTGVDNEQFF.